Listed below are T cell receptor beta chains from one sample, sequenced in a study of blood T cell repertoires in COVID-19. Using immunoSEQ multiplex PCR, the repertoire was profiled, and TCRdb retains in-frame clones only, with some absent. The sample consists of approximately 260,000 clones, roughly nine tenths of them appearing once. Sequencing was performed on peripheral blood. These receptors came from a man in his 60s who had recovered from COVID-19. CDR3s include the opening cysteine and the closing phenylalanine or tryptophan. The D gene is left open where the match is weak. Size is omitted from some rows. Given values are once, few, many or a class for expanded clones.

TRBJ1-2	.	TRBV30	TRBD1	TGTGCCTGGAGCAGGGGGATCTATGGCTACACCTTC	CAWSRGIYGYTF
TRBJ1-5	once	TRBV7-2	.	TGTGCCAGCAGCCCGAATCAGCCCCAGCATTTT	CASSPNQPQHF
TRBJ1-2	.	TRBV19	.	TGTGCCAGTAGTCAGTATGGCTACACCTTC	CASSQYGYTF
TRBJ2-3	.	TRBV5-1	.	TGCGCCAGCAGTCGGCGGAGCACAGATACGCAGTATTTT	CASSRRSTDTQYF
TRBJ2-5	.	TRBV9	.	TGTGCCAGCAGCGTAGGGCTGGGCCGGGAGACCCAGTACTTC	CASSVGLGRETQYF
TRBJ2-3	.	TRBV18	TRBD2	TGTGCCAGCTCACCAGGACTAGGGGATACGCAGTATTTT	CASSPGLGDTQYF
TRBJ1-1	.	TRBV6-5	.	TGTGCCAGCAGACCCACGGGGACAATTGAAGCTTTCTTT	CASRPTGTIEAFF
TRBJ1-3	.	TRBV16	.	TGTGCCAGCAGCCGCCGGGTGGGCTCTGGAAACACCATATATTTT	CASSRRVGSGNTIYF
TRBJ1-2	.	TRBV9	.	TGTGCCAGCAGCGTAGGAACAGGGAACTATGGCTACACCTTC	CASSVGTGNYGYTF
TRBJ2-4	.	TRBV6-5	TRBD2	TGTGCCAGCAGTTATCCCGGGGGGGCCAAAAACATTCAGTACTTC	CASSYPGGAKNIQYF
TRBJ2-1	.	TRBV5-5	TRBD1	TGTGCCAGCAGCCCCGGGACAGGGAAATGGAATGAGCAGTTCTTC	CASSPGTGKWNEQFF
TRBJ1-5	once	TRBV30	.	TGTGCCTGGAGTGTAAGGGGAACAGGGAGTCAGCCCCAGCATTTT	CAWSVRGTGSQPQHF
TRBJ2-1	.	TRBV6-1	TRBD2	TGTGCCAGCAGTGAGCTTTTGCGGGGGTTATACAATGAGCAGTTCTTC	CASSELLRGLYNEQFF
TRBJ2-1	.	TRBV5-1	TRBD1	TGCGCCAGCAGCATGGACAGGGGTAATGAGCAGTTCTTC	CASSMDRGNEQFF
TRBJ1-4	.	TRBV6-5	TRBD1	TGTGCCAGCAGTACAGGACAGGGGAATGAAAAACTGTTTTTT	CASSTGQGNEKLFF
TRBJ2-2	.	TRBV29-1	TRBD2	TGCAGCGTCGGAGGTCGGGGGGCGAACACCGGGGAGCTGTTTTTT	CSVGGRGANTGELFF
TRBJ2-2	.	TRBV5-6	.	TGTGCCAGCAGCTGGACAGTTGGTAGAAACACCGGGGAGCTGTTTTTT	CASSWTVGRNTGELFF
TRBJ2-2	.	TRBV13	TRBD1	TGTGCCAGCAGCTCCTTTACAGGGGTCGGGGAGCTGTTTTTT	CASSSFTGVGELFF
TRBJ2-4	.	TRBV2	TRBD1	TGTGCCAGCAGTGGGACAGGGGGTTTTCAGTACTTC	CASSGTGGFQYF
TRBJ1-6	.	TRBV19	TRBD1	TGTGCCAGTAATAGACAGGGTCCTAATTCACCCCTCCACTTT	CASNRQGPNSPLHF
TRBJ1-2	.	TRBV20-1	.	TGCAGTGCTAGGAGTTACTATGGCTACACCTTC	CSARSYYGYTF
TRBJ1-2	.	TRBV19	TRBD1	TGTGCCAGTAGTATTAACCGGGACAGGGTCTATGGCTACACCTTC	CASSINRDRVYGYTF
TRBJ1-5	.	TRBV19	TRBD1	TGTGCCAGTAGTCTCCGGGACAGGGCTTCTCAGCCCCAGCATTTT	CASSLRDRASQPQHF
TRBJ1-2	.	TRBV2	.	TGTGCCACCGCGGGTGGGGATGGCTACACCTTC	CATAGGDGYTF
TRBJ2-1	.	TRBV11-3	TRBD2	TGTGCCAGCAGCGTCGGGACTAGCGGGGGCCTCTCCTACAATGAGCAGTTCTTC	CASSVGTSGGLSYNEQFF
TRBJ1-6	.	TRBV9	.	TGTGCCAGCAGCGTGGACGGGAGCCCCTATAATTCACCCCTCCACTTT	CASSVDGSPYNSPLHF
TRBJ2-2	.	TRBV5-1	.	TGCGCCAGCAGCTTGGCCGGGACTCCGAACACCGGGGAGCTGTTTTTT	CASSLAGTPNTGELFF
TRBJ2-2	.	TRBV6-1	.	TGTGCCAGCAGTGAAGAGGTGGCAGGCCCCGCGAACACCGGGGAGCTGTTTTTT	CASSEEVAGPANTGELFF
TRBJ2-3	.	TRBV5-6	.	TGTGCCAGCAGCTTGGTACTACTCACAGATACGCAGTATTTT	CASSLVLLTDTQYF
TRBJ2-3	.	TRBV4-2	TRBD1	TGTGCCAGCAGCCAGGGGACAGGGGTGGAAGATACGCAGTATTTT	CASSQGTGVEDTQYF
TRBJ2-5	many	TRBV9	.	TGTGCCAGCAGCGACGGCCCGGGGGAGACCCAGTACTTC	CASSDGPGETQYF
TRBJ2-1	.	TRBV25-1	.	TGTGCCAGCATATCAAACGGGAAGCGGGAGCAGTTCTTC	CASISNGKREQFF
TRBJ2-3	.	TRBV21-1	.	TGTGCCAGCAGCAATAAAAACAGAGAAAGCACAGATACGCAGTATTTT	CASSNKNRESTDTQYF
TRBJ2-7	.	TRBV2	TRBD1	TGTGCCAGCAGTGGGGGCCGGCAGGGGGCGATTGGTGGCGAGCAGTACTTC	CASSGGRQGAIGGEQYF
TRBJ2-3	.	TRBV2	TRBD2	TGTGCCAGCAGTTCTGGACTAGCGGGGGAGAACACAGATACGCAGTATTTT	CASSSGLAGENTDTQYF
TRBJ1-4	.	TRBV7-9	TRBD1	TGTGCCAGCAGCCAAGCCGGGACAGAGGATGAAAAACTGTTTTTT	CASSQAGTEDEKLFF
TRBJ2-3	.	TRBV28	TRBD2	TGTGCCAGCAGTTTCCGGCGGGGGGGCCAAGATACGCAGTATTTT	CASSFRRGGQDTQYF
TRBJ1-4	.	TRBV7-9	.	TGTGCCAGCAGCTTAGCGCAGCGGTGGGAAAAACTGTTTTTT	CASSLAQRWEKLFF
TRBJ1-1	.	TRBV10-3	.	TGTGCCACCTCCGGGTGGGACATCAGAAGTGGCACTGAAGCTTTCTTT	CATSGWDIRSGTEAFF
TRBJ2-1	.	TRBV24-1	TRBD1	TGTGCCACCAGTGATGGACAGGGGGCGCGAACCTACAATGAGCAGTTCTTC	CATSDGQGARTYNEQFF
TRBJ1-3	.	TRBV6-2/TRBV6-3	.	TGTGCCAGCACCCCGGACAGAGGCATATATTTT	CASTPDRGIYF
TRBJ2-2	.	TRBV18	.	TGTGCCAGCTCACCCCTATACGTGGACGCCGGGGACACCGGGGAGCTGTTTTTT	CASSPLYVDAGDTGELFF
TRBJ1-4	.	TRBV9	TRBD1	TGTGCCAGCAGCGCATCGACAGGGTTTCTTGGAAAACTGTTTTTT	CASSASTGFLGKLFF
TRBJ2-7	.	TRBV3-1/TRBV3-2	.	TGTGCCAGCAGCCAAGCGGGTGGACTCAGCCACTACGAGCAGTACTTC	CASSQAGGLSHYEQYF
TRBJ2-5	.	TRBV5-4	.	TGTGCCAGCAGCCAGCCCGGGATGCTAGGGACCCAGTACTTC	CASSQPGMLGTQYF
TRBJ2-4	.	TRBV5-4	TRBD1	TGTGCCAGCAGCCCAAACCCTCAGGGGGCAGCCAAAAACATTCAGTACTTC	CASSPNPQGAAKNIQYF
TRBJ2-2	few	TRBV6-5	TRBD1	TGTGCCAGCAGAAACAGGGGCTCGAACACCGGGGAGCTGTTTTTT	CASRNRGSNTGELFF
TRBJ1-5	.	TRBV2	TRBD1	TGTGCCAGCGGCGACCGACAGGGGGATCAGCCCCAGCATTTT	CASGDRQGDQPQHF
TRBJ2-3	.	TRBV5-1	.	TGCGCCAGCAGCGAGTTACAGGGTTTGGATACGCAGTATTTT	CASSELQGLDTQYF
TRBJ2-3	.	TRBV5-1	TRBD1	TGCGCCAGCAGGACAGGGGGAGATACGCAGTATTTT	CASRTGGDTQYF
TRBJ1-1	.	TRBV4-1	TRBD1	TGCGCCAGCAGGACGAAGACAGGGGAGTACACTGAAGCTTTCTTT	CASRTKTGEYTEAFF
TRBJ1-1	.	TRBV4-1	.	TGCGCCAGCAGCCAAGAAGAGGGTAACACTGAAGCTTTCTTT	CASSQEEGNTEAFF